Below, 27 T cell receptor beta chains from the same sample are listed, as sequenced in a study of control samples from healthy donors and cancer patients. Profiled with immunoSEQ multiplex PCR; TCRdb holds only in-frame clones, not every one. This table holds roughly 40,000 clones, 75% to 90% found once. Sample: blood. These TCRs come from a man in his 60s in good health.

The chain is built from TRBV6-5 and TRBJ2-5, with 7 bases identical to TRBD2. Germline CDR1 reads MNHEY; CDR2 reads SVGAGI. There are 16 residues in the CDR3. Trimming cost V 0 bases and J 3 bases; bases outside gene matches: 7. CDR3 nucleotide sequence: TGTGCCAGCAGTTACTCGATAGGAGCGGGAAAAGAGACCCAGTACTTC. Translation: CASSYSIGAGKETQYF.

V gene TRBV14 combines with J gene TRBJ2-3, with 11 bases lining up with TRBD2. The germline CDR1 and CDR2 sequences are SGHDN and FVKESK. The CDR3 contains 19 residues. V lost 4 bases and J lost 4; bases outside the gene matches: 16. The CDR3 nucleotides are TGTGCCAGCAGCCCTACGGGACTAGCGGCTTACGTACTCCCAGATACGCAGTATTTT. This sequence encodes CASSPTGLAAYVLPDTQYF.

The V and J genes are TRBV10-3 and TRBJ1-5, with D perhaps TRBD1 (5 bases). This CDR3 comprises 14 residues. V shed 3 bases and J shed 4 bases, with 10 bases lying between them. Germline loops: CDR1 ENHRY, CDR2 SYGVKD. The CDR3 sequence: CAISDFAGNQPQHF. CDR3 sequence (DNA): TGTGCCATCAGTGATTTCGCAGGGAATCAGCCCCAGCATTTT.

The gene calls are TRBV5-1 and TRBJ1-3, with 9 bases aligning to TRBD1. CDR3 length: 15 residues. Germline trimming cut 4 bases from V and 6 bases from J; bases unmatched to any gene: 8. The germline CDR1 and CDR2 sequences are SGHRS and YFSETQ. The CDR3 DNA reads TGCGCCAGCAGCCGCGGGACAGGGCGGGAAAACACCATATATTTT. Translation gives CASSRGTGRENTIYF.

The rearrangement joins TRBV29-1 to TRBJ2-6, with D unclear. Germline lookup yields CDR1 SQVTM and CDR2 ANQGSEA. The V end lost 5 bases, the J end lost 0 bases, and 14 bases lay between the germline ends. The CDR3 has 16 amino acids. The CDR3 bases are TGCAGCGTTATGAGTGACGTAGACTCTGGGGCCAACGTCCTGACTTTC. Translation: CSVMSDVDSGANVLTF.

CDR3 in DNA: TGTGCCAGTAGTTTCCCGGGCCTAGCCAAAAACATTCAGTACTTC. Its protein is CASSFPGLAKNIQYF. The gene calls are TRBV19 and TRBJ2-4, with D unresolved. This CDR3 region has 15 residues. The germline CDR1 and CDR2 sequences are LNHDA and SQIVND (reference sequence). V was trimmed by 5 bases and J by 0 bases, leaving 11 bases between them.

The chain combines TRBV19 with TRBJ1-4; D call uncertain. Trimming took off 7 bases at V and 0 bases at J, with 15 bases between the two ends. Germline-derived CDR1 and CDR2 are LNHDA and SQIVND (reference sequence). This CDR3 is 16 amino acids long. DNA for the CDR3: TGTGCCAGTAACACAAACCGGGCGACAACTAATGAAAAACTGTTTTTT. Translation gives CASNTNRATTNEKLFF.

This clone was recorded only once. The chain carries TRBV30 and TRBJ2-3; TRBD2 might be the D (6 bases). This CDR3 spans 15 amino acids. CDR1 GTSNPN and CDR2 SVGIG come from the germline V gene (reference sequence). The V gene lost 0 bases and the J gene lost 2 bases, with 12 bases spanning the gap. CDR3 nucleotides: TGTGCCTGGAGTGTACGGGGGAATAACACAGATACGCAGTATTTT. Translated, it gives CAWSVRGNNTDTQYF. The complete variable domain, with remaining parts taken from reference TRBV30 and TRBJ2-3, reads SQTIHQWPATLVQPVGSPLSLECTVEGTSNPNLYWYRQAAGRGLQLLFYSVGIGQISSEVPQNLSASRPQDRQFILSSKKLLLSDSGFYLCAWSVRGNNTDTQYFGPGTRLTVL.

The chain links TRBV5-5 to TRBJ1-2; D remains ambiguous. CDR1 SGHKS and CDR2 YYEKEE come from the germline V gene (reference sequence). V lost 0 bases to trimming and J lost 4 bases, with 10 bases between them. This CDR3 has 14 residues. CDR3 bases: TGTGCCAGCAGCTTGGGCGGCACAGTCTATGGCTACACCTTC. Translating it yields CASSLGGTVYGYTF.

The rearrangement links TRBV28 to TRBJ1-5; 7 nucleotides match TRBD1. The CDR3 covers 15 residues. The germline CDR1 and CDR2 sequences are MDHEN and SYDVKM. Trimming took 2 bases from V and 2 from J; bases not matched to a gene: 3. The CDR3 coding sequence is TGTGCCAGCAGTTTACCGACAGGGCGCAATCAGCCCCAGCATTTT. It codes for CASSLPTGRNQPQHF.

This chain links TRBV5-1 with TRBJ1-3, with 8 bases matching TRBD1. V lost 7 bases to trimming and J lost 3 bases; unmatched junction nucleotides: 6. In germline, CDR1 is SGHRS, CDR2 YFSETQ. CDR3 length equals 14 residues. The CDR3 region has the DNA TGCGCCAGCTCCCAGGGGGCGGGTGGAAACACCATATATTTT. This codes for CASSQGAGGNTIYF. Full variable domain (remainder filled in from reference TRBV5-1 and TRBJ1-3): KAGVTQTPRYLIKTRGQQVTLSCSPISGHRSVSWYQQTPGQGLQFLFEYFSETQRNKGNFPGRFSGRQFSNSRSEMNVSTLELGDSALYLCASSQGAGGNTIYFGEGSWLTVV.

V usage is TRBV28 and J usage is TRBJ1-1; D call uncertain. This CDR3 is built from 14 residues. Deletions cut 3 bases from V and 2 bases from J, with 10 bases between. Germline assignment: CDR1 MDHEN and CDR2 SYDVKM. The CDR3 sequence: CASSFGLGNTEAFF. CDR3 nucleotide sequence: TGTGCCAGCAGTTTCGGACTCGGTAACACTGAAGCTTTCTTT. Variable domain in full (rest from reference TRBV28 and TRBJ1-1): DVKVTQSSRYLVKRTGEKVFLECVQDMDHENMFWYRQDPGLGLRLIYFSYDVKMKEKGDIPEGYSVSREKKERFSLILESASTNQTSMYLCASSFGLGNTEAFFGQGTRLTVV.

This chain joins TRBV30 and TRBJ2-3; 12 bases map to TRBD2. With 2 bases clipped from V and 6 bases from J, the junction kept 9 bases outside the gene matches. Germline lookup yields CDR1 GTSNPN and CDR2 SVGIG (reference sequence). The CDR3 is made up of 16 amino acids. The CDR3 DNA reads TGTGCCTGGAGTCGAGGACTAGCGGGATCCTTGGATACGCAGTATTTT. Its protein is CAWSRGLAGSLDTQYF.

CDR3 residues: CASSSQVLNQETQYF. CDR3 nucleotide sequence: TGTGCCAGCAGCAGCCAGGTTTTGAACCAAGAGACCCAGTACTTC. V usage is TRBV11-2 and J usage is TRBJ2-5; D is unresolved. Germline CDR1 reads SGHAT; CDR2 reads FQNNGV. Trimming shortened V by 5 bases and J by 0 bases, and 13 bases separated the two germline ends. There are 15 residues in the CDR3.

The chain employs TRBV6-2 or TRBV6-3 and TRBJ1-1, with TRBD1 matching 7 bases. CDR1 and CDR2 from the germline V gene are MNHEY and SVGEGT. The CDR3 loop spans 14 amino acids. The V and J ends lost 5 bases and 5 bases, in that order; junction bases with no gene match: 8. CDR3 sequence: CASSRLRQGTEAFF. The DNA of the CDR3 is TGTGCCAGCAGTCGTCTAAGACAGGGTACTGAAGCTTTCTTT.

This rearrangement joins TRBV25-1 to TRBJ2-5; TRBD2 aligns across 10 bases. CDR1 and CDR2 (germline): MGHDK, SYGVNS. This CDR3 has 15 residues. Losses at the gene ends were 3 bases for V and 6 bases for J; bases not matched to a gene: 7. CDR3 sequence reads: CASSEFSSGRQTQYF. In DNA form, the CDR3 reads TGTGCCAGCAGTGAGTTTTCTAGCGGGAGACAGACCCAGTACTTC.

The chain employs TRBV5-4 and TRBJ2-4, with 8 bases lining up with TRBD1. Germline V gene data show CDR1 as SGHNT and CDR2 as YYREEE (reference sequence). V lost 5 bases and J lost 11; bases outside the gene matches: 9. This CDR3 contains 13 residues. The CDR3 coding sequence is TGTGCCAGCAGTTCAGGACAGGGATTGGTTCAGTACTTC. The encoded protein is CASSSGQGLVQYF.

The J gene is TRBJ1-2, the V gene TRBV6-5; 7 bases fit TRBD1. V shed 4 bases and J 8 bases; nucleotides not matched to a gene: 7. CDR1 and CDR2 (germline): MNHEY, SVGAGI. The CDR3 totals 13 residues. CDR3 amino acids: CASSSQGRLGYTF. CDR3 nucleotide sequence: TGTGCCAGCAGTTCACAGGGGCGGTTGGGCTACACCTTC.

The V call is TRBV28, the J call TRBJ1-2, with 8 positions matching TRBD1. The CDR3 contains 16 residues. With V trimmed by 7 bases and J by 4 bases, 14 bases remained unmatched. Germline CDR1 reads MDHEN; CDR2 reads SYDVKM. In nucleotides, the CDR3 is TGTGCCAGCACGCGGACAGGGTTTTCAGTTCGCTATGGCTACACCTTC. Translated, it gives CASTRTGFSVRYGYTF.

The chain couples TRBV12-3 or TRBV12-4 to TRBJ1-5, with D uncertain. Trimming shortened V by 2 bases and J by 3 bases, and 2 bases separated the two germline ends. The CDR3 is 12 amino acids. The CDR3 DNA reads as TGTGCCAGCAGTTTAATCAATCAGCCCCAGCATTTT. Translated, it gives CASSLINQPQHF.

The chain carries TRBV2 and TRBJ1-4; D unresolved. The V gene lost 6 bases and the J gene lost 2 bases, with 16 bases spanning the gap. The CDR3 is 16 residues long. In germline, CDR1 is SNHLY, CDR2 FYNNEI. For the CDR3, the DNA is TGTGCCAGCAGCGTGGGCATGACGAAGACTAATGAAAAACTGTTTTTT. Translation: CASSVGMTKTNEKLFF.

The chain is built from TRBV30 and TRBJ2-1; no clear D. Germline lookup yields CDR1 GTSNPN and CDR2 SVGIG (reference sequence). This CDR3 is 12 amino acids long. Trimming took off 2 bases at V and 7 bases at J, with 9 bases between the two ends. Written as DNA, the CDR3 is TGTGCCTGGAGTCCCGCCGGGAATGAGCAGTTCTTC. This translates into CAWSPAGNEQFF.

The chain carries TRBV29-1 and TRBJ1-4; the D gene is possibly TRBD1 (6 bases). The CDR3 runs 13 residues. Trimming left V 4 bases short and J 7 bases short, with 13 bases between. In germline, CDR1 is SQVTM, CDR2 ANQGSEA. The CDR3 region has the DNA TGCAGCGTTGGGGGCAGGGGTGGTGAAAAACTGTTTTTT. Translation: CSVGGRGGEKLFF. The variable domain in full, completed from reference TRBV29-1 and TRBJ1-4, reads SAVISQKPSRDICQRGTSLTIQCQVDSQVTMMFWYRQQPGQSLTLIATANQGSEATYESGFVIDKFPISRPNLTFSTLTVSNMSPEDSSIYLCSVGGRGGEKLFFGSGTQLSVL.

The chain recombines TRBV2 with TRBJ2-2; 7 bases match TRBD1. Germline lookup yields CDR1 SNHLY and CDR2 FYNNEI. This CDR3 is 16 amino acids long. V lost 4 bases, J lost 2 bases, and 7 bases stayed unmatched. The CDR3 coding sequence is TGTGCCAGCAGTGGAGGGGGACAGAGAAACACCGGGGAGCTGTTTTTT. Protein product: CASSGGGQRNTGELFF. Drawing the rest from reference TRBV2 and TRBJ2-2, the complete variable domain is EPEVTQTPSHQVTQMGQEVILRCVPISNHLYFYWYRQILGQKVEFLVSFYNNEISEKSEIFDDQFSVERPDGSNFTLKIRSTKLEDSAMYFCASSGGGQRNTGELFFGEGSRLTVL.

The chain's CDR3 is CASSLVRLGPNYGYTF. The CDR3 DNA reads as TGTGCCAGCAGCTTGGTACGATTGGGCCCTAACTATGGCTACACCTTC. The rearrangement links TRBV5-8 to TRBJ1-2; D call uncertain. Germline V gives CDR1 SGHTS, CDR2 YDEGEE. V lost 0 bases, J lost 0 bases, and 12 bases lay in between. CDR3 length equals 16 residues.

The rearrangement uses TRBV7-2 and TRBJ2-2; possible D gene TRBD2, 5 bases. CDR1 SGHTA and CDR2 FQGNSA come from the germline V gene. The CDR3 covers 13 residues. V was shortened by 5 bases and J by 5 bases, with 9 bases between the two germline ends. CDR3: CASSPRLTGELFF. The CDR3 DNA is TGTGCCAGCAGCCCCCGACTAACCGGGGAGCTGTTTTTT.

On this clone: The junction differs from germline at one of its ends, possibly a read error. This sequence joins TRBV4-2 and TRBJ1-1; 7 bases line up with TRBD1. The CDR3 sequence is 13 residues long. Germline CDR1 is LGHNA and CDR2 is YNFKEQ. The CDR3 region has the DNA TGTGCCAGCAGCAAAGACAGGGACACTGAAGCTTTCTTT. This encodes CASSKDRDTEAFF.